This T cell receptor beta chain was captured by sequencing in a study of monozygotic twins with inflammatory bowel disease. Total RNA was isolated from whole blood without T cell sorting. This CDR3 has 13 amino acids. CDR1 is SGHTA and CDR2 is FQGNSA in the germline V gene. Concerning this clonotype: Its matching antigen is unknown.

Using the 5' RACE reads, TCRdb records one entry per CDR3 protein without DNA. This sample's table has 440,000 or so distinct CDR3 sequences. Study-wide results and caveats: Healthy twins showed more clonotype sharing with others than IBD patients, especially patients with disease activity. It was observed that concordant and discordant twins did not differ in repertoire similarity, possibly given limited power.

The TCR originated in a human donor with ulcerative colitis or Crohn's disease, or a healthy co-twin of an affected twin (not recorded which). Sequencing input: blood. This chain links TRBV7-2 with TRBJ1-2. This chain's CDR3 is CASSLVSRAGYTF.